Following are 27 T cell receptor beta chains from one sample sequenced in a study of beta chain features in type 1 diabetes (dated by TCRdb to between 2017 and 2018). The library was produced with the immunoSEQ multiplex PCR assay. The High Capacity cDNA Reverse Transcription Kit was used to reverse transcribe all of the isolated RNA, meaning that expressed TCRB transcripts were what got sequenced. TCRdb took over this immuneACCESS table, retaining in-frame rearrangements with V and J assigned. Such tables are incomplete; in checked studies, under half of the missing clones stem from an unresolved V gene, and the remainder is unexplained. For this sample the table gives under 950,000 clones, of which about 17% were detected only once. The ten largest clones represent 0.023% of the sample. The sequenced material came from naive CD4+ T cells from blood. The intended sense of this specimen's cell subset or site label: true naive CD4+ T cells. These receptors were taken from a woman aged 18 to 35 in good health.

This rearrangement joins TRBV6-6 to TRBJ2-1; D uncertain. Germline CDR1 reads MNHNY; CDR2 reads SVGAGI (reference sequence). V dropped 7 bases and J dropped 6 bases, with 19 bases sitting between them. The CDR3 extends over 15 amino acids. The CDR3 DNA follows: TGTGCCAGCACCAGAAGCCCTAGTTTCGGCAATGAGCAGTTCTTC. This translates into CASTRSPSFGNEQFF.

The rearrangement joins TRBV7-2 to TRBJ2-3, with 8 bases aligning to TRBD2. After removal of 2 bases from V and 0 bases from J, the junction contained 4 bases not matched to a gene. The CDR3 runs to 16 residues. Germline loops: CDR1 SGHTA, CDR2 FQGNSA. CDR3 nucleotides: TGTGCCAGCAGCTTAAACGGGAGGGCTAGCACAGATACGCAGTATTTT. Protein sequence: CASSLNGRASTDTQYF.

This chain uses TRBV11-3 with TRBJ2-5; 10 bases are a match to TRBD2. Unmatched junction bases numbered 9, after V lost 6 bases and J lost 5 bases. The CDR3 is 15 amino acids. Germline V gene data show CDR1 as SGHNT and CDR2 as YENEEA. The CDR3 loop is CASSLKSGRGETQYF. The CDR3 region has the DNA TGTGCCAGCAGTCTAAAAAGCGGGAGGGGGGAGACCCAGTACTTC.

This clone was recorded a few times. The chain employs TRBV6-5 and TRBJ1-1; D not certain. CDR3 length: 13 amino acids. V was clipped by 2 bases and J by 7 bases, with 11 bases between them. The germline V gene encodes CDR1 MNHEY and CDR2 SVGAGI. The CDR3 DNA is TGTGCCAGCAGTTACGATTTAAACCTTGAAGCTTTCTTT. This sequence encodes CASSYDLNLEAFF.

The V call is TRBV4-3, the J call TRBJ2-3; 7 bases line up with TRBD2. The germline V gene has CDR1 LGHNA and CDR2 YSLEER. V lost 0 bases and J lost 2; bases outside the gene matches: 2. The CDR3 loop spans 15 amino acids. The CDR3 loop is CASSQEGLPTDTQYF. DNA for the CDR3: TGCGCCAGCAGCCAAGAGGGACTACCCACAGATACGCAGTATTTT.

The chain is built from TRBV5-1 and TRBJ2-7, with 11 nucleotides matching TRBD2. V dropped 4 bases and J dropped 2; count of bases not matched to a gene: 5. Germline values: CDR1 SGHRS, CDR2 YFSETQ. The CDR3 totals 15 residues. Here the CDR3 reads CASSPTSGGTYEQYF. The CDR3 DNA follows: TGCGCCAGCAGCCCAACTAGCGGGGGTACCTACGAGCAGTACTTC.

The rearrangement links TRBV5-4 to TRBJ2-7, with TRBD1 matching over 9 bases. J lost 1 base, V lost 4 bases, and 6 bases had no gene match. The germline CDR1 and CDR2 sequences are SGHNT and YYREEE (reference sequence). This CDR3 region has 15 residues. For the CDR3, the DNA is TGTGCCAGCAGCGCTCCGGGACAGGGATCCTACGAGCAGTACTTC. This codes for CASSAPGQGSYEQYF.

This clone has just a few counts. The genes are TRBV28 and TRBJ2-5; 7 bases map to TRBD1. V shed 4 bases and J 0 bases; nucleotides not matched to a gene: 8. The germline CDR1 and CDR2 sequences are MDHEN and SYDVKM. The CDR3 extends over 16 amino acids. CDR3 bases: TGTGCCAGCAGTTCGGTAGCGACAGGGCACCAAGAGACCCAGTACTTC. Encoded protein: CASSSVATGHQETQYF.

The chain uses TRBV7-6 and TRBJ1-4, with D unclear. The CDR3 covers 13 residues. V lost 5 bases and J 3 bases, leaving 7 bases between the germline ends. Germline V gene data show CDR1 as SGHVS and CDR2 as FNYEAQ. CDR3 coding DNA: TGTGCCAGCAGCCCCGGACCTAATGAAAAACTGTTTTTT. Protein sequence: CASSPGPNEKLFF.

The chain employs TRBV10-3 and TRBJ2-7; TRBD1 agrees at 7 bases. The V segment lost 6 bases and the J segment 5 bases; nucleotides outside the gene matches: 7. Germline CDR1 reads ENHRY; CDR2 reads SYGVKD. The CDR3 has 13 amino acids. The chain's CDR3 is CAIRQGGGNEQYF. DNA for the CDR3: TGTGCCATCAGGCAAGGGGGCGGAAACGAGCAGTACTTC.

This clone was counted between two and nine times. This sequence joins TRBV5-1 and TRBJ1-1; perhaps TRBD1 as D (6 bases). The germline CDR1 and CDR2 sequences are SGHRS and YFSETQ. The CDR3 contains 15 residues. V was trimmed by 4 bases and J by 1 base, leaving 14 bases between them. The CDR3 is CASSVKTGPNTEAFF. For the CDR3, the DNA is TGCGCCAGCAGCGTCAAAACAGGGCCGAACACTGAAGCTTTCTTT.

This chain links TRBV7-6 with TRBJ2-7, with 7 bases matching TRBD1. V shed 1 base, J shed 0 bases, and the junction held 3 bases outside the gene matches. The CDR3 length is 15 residues. Germline CDR1 SGHVS, CDR2 FNYEAQ. CDR3 bases: TGTGCCAGCAGCTTAGATCCAGGGGGCTCCTACGAGCAGTACTTC. Translating gives CASSLDPGGSYEQYF.

This clone has just a few counts. In the same sample, other DNA sequences code for this CDR3. The chain recombines TRBV2 with TRBJ2-7; no definite D call. V was pared by 6 bases and J by 2 bases, with 5 bases between. The V gene's germline CDR1 is SNHLY and CDR2 FYNNEI. The CDR3 is 11 amino acids. CDR3 DNA: TGTGCCAGCAGCGAAACCTACGAGCAGTACTTC. As protein: CASSETYEQYF.

This clone occurred a few times. The J gene is TRBJ2-5, the V gene TRBV19, with D uncertain. From germline, CDR1 is LNHDA and CDR2 SQIVND (reference sequence). V lost 5 bases and J lost 1, with 17 bases in between. This CDR3 comprises 16 residues. CDR3 nucleotides: TGTGCCAGTAGTGCCGCGCCCCTGACACCCCAAGAGACCCAGTACTTC. Its translation is CASSAAPLTPQETQYF.

The rearrangement links TRBV5-1 to TRBJ2-2; the match to TRBD2 covers 8 bases. Germline V gene data show CDR1 as SGHRS and CDR2 as YFSETQ. Trimming took 0 bases from V and 2 from J; bases not matched to a gene: 6. The CDR3 runs 17 residues. CDR3 bases: TGCGCCAGCAGCTTGGCCGGGATAGCGGGAAACACCGGGGAGCTGTTTTTT. Translated, it gives CASSLAGIAGNTGELFF.

This rearrangement joins TRBV18 to TRBJ2-1; 7 bases are a match to TRBD2. The J segment lost 15 bases and the V segment lost 3 bases, leaving 8 bases of the junction unmatched. The CDR3 consists of 12 residues. Germline V gene data show CDR1 as KGHSH and CDR2 as LQKENI. CDR3 in amino acids: CASSPEREARFF. The CDR3 DNA reads as TGTGCCAGCTCACCGGAGCGGGAAGCTCGGTTCTTC.

This rearrangement joins TRBV5-1 to TRBJ2-7, with D perhaps TRBD1 (8 bases). V was clipped by 2 bases and J by 5 bases, with 14 bases between them. The CDR3 extends over 14 amino acids. Per germline, CDR1 SGHRS and CDR2 YFSETQ. The chain's CDR3 is CASSLQGEGDEQYF. The CDR3 DNA reads TGCGCCAGCAGCTTACAGGGGGAGGGAGACGAGCAGTACTTC.

This clone was seen repeatedly, ten times or more. The chain joins TRBV7-9 to TRBJ2-1; 8 nucleotides match TRBD2. CDR3 length: 13 amino acids. Germline lookup yields CDR1 SEHNR and CDR2 FQNEAQ (reference sequence). J was trimmed by 4 bases and V by 10 bases; bases with no gene match: 6. CDR3 region: CATLLAVYNEQFF. CDR3 nucleotides: TGTGCCACCCTACTAGCGGTATACAATGAGCAGTTCTTC. The full variable domain, completed using reference TRBV7-9 and TRBJ2-1, is DTGVSQNPRHKITKRGQNVTFRCDPISEHNRLYWYRQTLGQGPEFLTYFQNEAQLEKSRLLSDRFSAERPKGSFSTLEIQRTEQGDSAMYLCATLLAVYNEQFFGPGTRLTVL.

This clone was found a few times. This chain connects TRBV5-1 to TRBJ1-4; TRBD1 aligns across 9 bases. The V and J ends lost 4 bases and 7 bases, in that order; junction bases with no gene match: 8. Germline CDR1 reads SGHRS; CDR2 reads YFSETQ. This CDR3 is 15 amino acids long. The CDR3 loop reads CASSPAGTGREKLFF. In nucleotides, the CDR3 is TGCGCCAGCAGCCCGGCCGGGACAGGGCGTGAAAAACTGTTTTTT.

In its sample, this clone was seen a few times. V is TRBV7-3 and J is TRBJ2-1, with 11 bases lining up with TRBD2. V was clipped by 2 bases and J by 8 bases; unmatched bases: 14. The germline V gene encodes CDR1 SGHTA and CDR2 FQGTGA. The CDR3 has 18 residues. CDR3 loop: CASSLLSGRASPSDEQFF. In nucleotides, the CDR3 is TGTGCCAGCAGCTTACTTAGCGGGAGGGCCTCACCGTCTGATGAGCAGTTCTTC.

To note about this clone: Germline and junction disagree at one end, which may indicate a read error. The V and J genes are TRBV7-7 and TRBJ1-4; possible D gene TRBD1, 6 bases. Germline CDR1 reads SSHAT; CDR2 reads FNYEAQ (reference sequence). The CDR3 sequence is 17 residues long. CDR3 coding DNA: TGTGCTAGCAGCTTAGCCCCCAGGGGAAAGTGGGGTGAAAAACTGTTTTTT. Protein sequence: CASSLAPRGKWGEKLFF.

A few counts support this clone. This sequence joins TRBV12-5 and TRBJ2-1; 9 bases line up with TRBD2. Trimming took 6 bases from V and 4 from J; bases not matched to a gene: 7. The length of the CDR3 is 15 residues. Germline V gene sequence: CDR1 LGHNT, CDR2 FRNRAP. This CDR3 is CASGDSGSRYNEQFF. In DNA, the CDR3 is TGTGCTAGTGGGGATAGCGGGAGTCGGTACAATGAGCAGTTCTTC.

The J gene is TRBJ1-5, the V gene TRBV2; 8 positions match TRBD1. This CDR3 spans 13 amino acids. The V gene's germline CDR1 is SNHLY and CDR2 FYNNEI. J gave up 7 bases and V 7 bases, and 6 bases lay outside the gene matches. DNA of the CDR3: TGTGCCAGCACCGGGACAGGCTTACAGCCCCAGCATTTT. Residues: CASTGTGLQPQHF.

This clone has only a few counts. V and J are TRBV6-1 and TRBJ1-1, with 7 bases identical to TRBD1. V lost 6 bases to trimming and J lost 5 bases; unmatched junction nucleotides: 6. Germline CDR1 and CDR2: MNHNS and SASEGT. This CDR3 has 13 amino acids. CDR3 amino acids: CASRPWDSTEAFF. CDR3 in DNA: TGTGCCAGCAGACCCTGGGACAGTACTGAAGCTTTCTTT.

CDR3 sequence (DNA): TGTGCCAGCAGCACAACGACCCGAGATACGCAGTATTTT. This translates into CASSTTTRDTQYF. The chain is built from TRBV7-2 and TRBJ2-3; D is unresolved. V lost 5 bases and J 5 bases, leaving 11 bases between the germline ends. Germline loops: CDR1 SGHTA, CDR2 FQGNSA. This CDR3 contains 13 residues.

This clone was seen more than once but under ten times. The chain couples TRBV6-6 to TRBJ2-3, with D tentatively TRBD2 (6 bases). V was pared by 6 bases and J by 5 bases, with 15 bases between. Germline assignment: CDR1 MNHNY and CDR2 SVGAGI (reference sequence). This CDR3 contains 14 residues. CDR3 protein: CASRPGGAIDTQYF. The CDR3 DNA is TGTGCCAGCAGACCCGGAGGGGCCATAGATACGCAGTATTTT.

The V gene is TRBV6-6, the J gene TRBJ1-2, with a weak D call TRBD1 (6 bases). Germline V CDR1 and CDR2: MNHNY, SVGAGI (reference sequence). This CDR3 has 16 residues. V was pared by 5 bases and J by 4 bases, with 20 bases between. The CDR3 region has the DNA TGTGCCAGCAGTCGAAACACAGGGTTTGGCGGCTATGGCTACACCTTC. Residues: CASSRNTGFGGYGYTF.